The clone carrying this TCR beta chain has more than one count but fewer than ten. The trim removed 6 bases at V and 3 bases at J, leaving 6 bases unmatched. Germline CDR1 and CDR2: SNHLY and FYNNEI. The CDR3 consists of 14 residues. The study reverse transcribed the entire isolated RNA, so it sequenced expressed TCRB transcripts. TCRdb keeps only in-frame clones here, not all; method: immunoSEQ multiplex PCR. The data contain roughly 400,000 clones, around 13% of them singletons. This entry belongs to a study of beta chain features in type 1 diabetes. The clonotype originates from a man under 40 in good health. Sequencing was performed on naive CD4+ T cells from blood. This chain joins TRBV2 and TRBJ2-3, with 7 bases identical to TRBD2. CDR3 amino acids: CASRVGGGTDTQYF. CDR3 nucleotide sequence: TGTGCCAGCAGAGTGGGCGGGGGAACAGATACGCAGTATTTT.